This T cell receptor (beta chain) originates from a study of blood T cells in healthy people across ages. For the second PCR, which ran for roughly 6 to 12 cycles, a sample-barcoded 5' primer and a J-beta primer mix were used. Each cDNA molecule received a tag from a template-switch adaptor that had 12 random nucleotides. TCRdb re-derived calls from the 5' RACE reads in MiXCR, one entry per CDR3 protein. This sample yields some 940,000 distinct CDR3 sequences, of which just under 30% are seen a single time; 9.5% to 13% belongs to the top ten. On this clonotype: What it recognizes is unknown.

Findings and caveats of the study: Comparison with aged donors showed that long-lived donors had more naive CD4+ cells and higher diversity.

Trimming left V 3 bases short and J 4 bases short, with 13 bases between. This CDR3 region has 13 residues. The germline CDR1 and CDR2 sequences are GTSNPN and SVGIG (reference sequence). Another study also made use of these data, one on T cells of mothers and their children. That source reports: Thymic selection shapes TCR recombination output similarly in related and unrelated pairs.

The receptor's source is a woman in her 40s in good health. The chain employs TRBV30 and TRBJ2-7; the D call may be TRBD1 or TRBD2 (5 bases each). Specimen: blood. CDR3 coding DNA: TGTGCCTGGAGCGGGGCCCATGGGTACGAGCAGTACTTC. Encoded protein: CAWSGAHGYEQYF.